The 6 T cell receptor beta chains below come from one sample, sequenced in a study of CD8 T cells in Susac syndrome. The RNA input was roughly 0.45 to 1 ug, and it was reverse transcribed with random hexamers. TCRdb reprocessed the immunoSEQ multiplex PCR reads with MiXCR, giving one entry per CDR3 protein. The sample carries about 100,000 distinct CDR3 sequences, about 96% recorded once. Sequenced: CD8+ T cells from PBMCs. Source of these receptors: a human donor with Susac syndrome.

V gene TRBV27 combines with J gene TRBJ1-2, with D perhaps matching TRBD1 (5 bases). CDR1 is MNHEY, CDR2 SMNVEV, per germline (reference sequence). The CDR3 contains 14 residues. The V end lost 6 bases, the J end lost 8 bases, and 19 bases lay between the germline ends. The CDR3 sequence is CASSPGASSVGYTF. DNA of the CDR3: TGTGCCAGCAGCCCCGGGGCATCGAGTGTGGGCTACACCTTC.

The chain has TRBV20-1 and TRBJ2-1; maybe TRBD2 (5 bases). The CDR3 is 12 residues long. CDR1 is DFQATT, CDR2 SNEGSKA, per germline (reference sequence). The V gene lost 2 bases and the J gene lost 12 bases, with 14 bases spanning the gap. In DNA, the CDR3 is TGCAGTGCTAGATGGGCCGGGGTGATGCAGTTCTTC. Its translation is CSARWAGVMQFF.

The chain joins TRBV7-9 to TRBJ2-7; D remains ambiguous. The ends were cut back, 3 bases at V and 0 bases at J, with 9 bases in the middle. There are 14 residues in the CDR3. Germline V CDR1 and CDR2: SEHNR, FQNEAQ (reference sequence). CDR3 nucleotide sequence: TGTGCCAGCAGCTTGAGCGCCTCCTCCTACGAGCAGTACTTC. Translated: CASSLSASSYEQYF.

The chain carries TRBV29-1 and TRBJ2-2; D gene unclear. CDR1 and CDR2 from the germline V gene are SQVTM and ANQGSEA. With 3 bases removed from V and 4 bases from J, the gap between germline ends came to 9 bases. The CDR3 has 13 residues. This CDR3 reads CSVDRSATGELFF. CDR3 nucleotides: TGCAGCGTTGACAGGTCGGCCACCGGGGAGCTGTTTTTT.

The chain is built from TRBV29-1 and TRBJ1-1, with a weak D call TRBD1 (6 bases). V dropped 8 bases and J dropped 1 base, with 14 bases sitting between them. The CDR3 totals 13 residues. Germline V lookup: CDR1 SQVTM, CDR2 ANQGSEA. Here the CDR3 reads CSTFTGWNTEAFF. The CDR3 DNA sequence: TGCAGCACGTTCACAGGGTGGAACACTGAAGCTTTCTTT.

This chain connects TRBV20-1 to TRBJ2-1; 7 nucleotides line up with TRBD1. V gave up 6 bases and J gave up 5 bases; unmatched junction bases: 4. This CDR3 is built from 12 residues. Germline values: CDR1 DFQATT, CDR2 SNEGSKA (reference sequence). The CDR3 sequence: CSAPTGDNEQFF. The CDR3 nucleotides are TGCAGTGCCCCAACAGGGGACAATGAGCAGTTCTTC.